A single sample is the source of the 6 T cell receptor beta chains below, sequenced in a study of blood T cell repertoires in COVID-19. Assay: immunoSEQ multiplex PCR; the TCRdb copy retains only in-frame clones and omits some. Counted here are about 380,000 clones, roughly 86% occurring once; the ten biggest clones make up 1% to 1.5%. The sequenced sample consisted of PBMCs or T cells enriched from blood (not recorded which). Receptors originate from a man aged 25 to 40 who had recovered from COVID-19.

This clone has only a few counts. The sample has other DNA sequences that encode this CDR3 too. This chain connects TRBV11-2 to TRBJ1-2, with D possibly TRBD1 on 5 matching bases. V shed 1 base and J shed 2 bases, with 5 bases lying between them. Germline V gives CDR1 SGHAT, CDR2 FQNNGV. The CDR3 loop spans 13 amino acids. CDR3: CASSLGQNYGYTF. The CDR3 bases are TGTGCCAGCAGCTTAGGACAGAACTATGGCTACACCTTC.

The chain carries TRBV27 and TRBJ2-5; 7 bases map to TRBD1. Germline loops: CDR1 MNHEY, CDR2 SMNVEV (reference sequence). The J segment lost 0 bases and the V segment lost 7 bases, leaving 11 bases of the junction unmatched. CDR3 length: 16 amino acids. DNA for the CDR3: TGTGCCAGCAAAGCTCTAGTGGGACAGAACCAAGAGACCCAGTACTTC. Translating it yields CASKALVGQNQETQYF.

CDR3 region: CASSLRQGSYGYTF. The CDR3 DNA is TGTGCCAGCAGTTTAAGACAGGGTAGCTATGGCTACACCTTC. This rearrangement joins TRBV27 to TRBJ1-2, with TRBD1 identical over 7 bases. The CDR3 length is 14 residues. The V and J ends lost 2 bases and 4 bases, in that order; junction bases with no gene match: 4. Germline V gives CDR1 MNHEY, CDR2 SMNVEV (reference sequence).

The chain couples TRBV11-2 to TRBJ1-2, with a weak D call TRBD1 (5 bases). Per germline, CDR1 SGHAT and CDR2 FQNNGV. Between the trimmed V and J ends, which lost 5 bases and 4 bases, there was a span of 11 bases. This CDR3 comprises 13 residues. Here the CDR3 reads CASSGTGPYGYTF. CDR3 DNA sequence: TGTGCCAGCAGCGGGACTGGCCCCTATGGCTACACCTTC.

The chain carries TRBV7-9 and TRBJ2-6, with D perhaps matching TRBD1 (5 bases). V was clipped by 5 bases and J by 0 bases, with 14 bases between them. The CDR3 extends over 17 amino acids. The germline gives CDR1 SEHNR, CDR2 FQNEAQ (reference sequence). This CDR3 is CASSDVGHSSGANVLTF. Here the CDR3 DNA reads TGTGCCAGCAGCGACGTTGGACATTCCTCTGGGGCCAACGTCCTGACTTTC.

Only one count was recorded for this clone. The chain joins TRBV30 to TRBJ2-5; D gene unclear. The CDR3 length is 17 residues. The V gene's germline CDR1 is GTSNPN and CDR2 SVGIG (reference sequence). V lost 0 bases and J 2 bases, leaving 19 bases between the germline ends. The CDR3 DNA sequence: TGTGCCTGGAGTGTAATTGGGCGTTCCCAGACACAAGAGACCCAGTACTTC. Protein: CAWSVIGRSQTQETQYF. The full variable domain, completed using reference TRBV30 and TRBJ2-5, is SQTIHQWPATLVQPVGSPLSLECTVEGTSNPNLYWYRQAAGRGLQLLFYSVGIGQISSEVPQNLSASRPQDRQFILSSKKLLLSDSGFYLCAWSVIGRSQTQETQYFGPGTRLLVL.